A single sample is the source of the 20 T cell receptor beta chains below, sequenced in a study of neoadjuvant anti-PD-1 for oral cavity cancer. Some clones are missing from TCRdb's copy, which holds only in-frame ones; the method was immunoSEQ multiplex PCR. The table records roughly 16,000 clones, approximately 68% of them present only once. Sequencing was performed on PBMCs, taken before nivolumab (anti-PD-1) treatment. The receptors were sampled from a person aged 35 to 85 with oral cavity squamous cell carcinoma.

V usage is TRBV4-2 and J usage is TRBJ2-1; 9 bases match TRBD2. This CDR3 contains 16 residues. CDR1 and CDR2 from the germline V gene are LGHNA and YNFKEQ. J gave up 6 bases and V 5 bases, and 11 bases lay outside the gene matches. The CDR3 loop is CASSSPGLAESNEQFF. In DNA form, the CDR3 reads TGTGCCAGCAGCTCTCCGGGACTAGCTGAGTCCAATGAGCAGTTCTTC.

The chain has TRBV28 and TRBJ1-1; 9 nucleotides line up with TRBD1. The CDR3 has 13 residues. V shed 4 bases, J shed 5 bases, and the junction held 2 bases outside the gene matches. In germline, CDR1 is MDHEN, CDR2 SYDVKM. The CDR3 loop is CASSSGQGTEAFF. CDR3 coding DNA: TGTGCCAGCAGTTCGGGACAGGGAACTGAAGCTTTCTTT.

This clone was seen just once. The chain employs TRBV5-6 and TRBJ2-7; no firm D call. Trimming stripped 1 base from V and 2 bases from J, with 4 bases between. CDR1 is SGHDT, CDR2 YYEEEE, per germline. The CDR3 sequence is 12 residues long. CDR3 in DNA: TGTGCCAGCAGCTTGAATACCTACGAGCAGTACTTC. Translation gives CASSLNTYEQYF.

This rearrangement joins TRBV11-2 to TRBJ1-2, with D perhaps matching TRBD1 (5 bases). The CDR3 runs to 14 residues. Between the trimmed V and J ends, which lost 4 bases and 8 bases, there was a span of 17 bases. Per the germline V gene, CDR1 is SGHAT and CDR2 is FQNNGV. The CDR3 is CASSSLEPRGGYTF. CDR3 nucleotide sequence: TGTGCCAGCAGCTCTCTAGAACCACGGGGGGGCTACACCTTC.

The CDR3 reads CASSPTGTGLNEQFF. The CDR3 nucleotides are TGTGCCAGCAGTCCGACCGGGACCGGCTTGAATGAGCAGTTCTTC. The chain joins TRBV6-5 to TRBJ2-1; D may be TRBD1 or TRBD2 (5 bases each). The V end was cut by 5 bases, the J end by 7 bases, with 18 bases between. This CDR3 has 15 amino acids. CDR1 and CDR2 from the germline V gene are MNHEY and SVGAGI.

This chain joins TRBV25-1 and TRBJ2-7; no reliable D call. The CDR3 runs to 14 residues. Germline assignment: CDR1 MGHDK and CDR2 SYGVNS. V dropped 0 bases and J dropped 1 base, with 7 bases sitting between them. In DNA, the CDR3 is TGTGCCAGCAGTGAATATACGGCTTCCTACGAGCAGTACTTC. It is translated as CASSEYTASYEQYF.

The chain is built from TRBV6-5 and TRBJ1-1, with 8 nucleotides matching TRBD1. This CDR3 has 14 residues. The junction had 7 bases not matched to a gene; V was cut back by 4 bases and J by 6 bases. Germline CDR1 MNHEY, CDR2 SVGAGI. The CDR3 here is CASSSRTGQAEAFF. The DNA for the CDR3 is TGTGCCAGCAGTTCTCGGACAGGGCAGGCTGAAGCTTTCTTT.

The J gene is TRBJ1-5, the V gene TRBV19, with D tentatively TRBD1 (6 bases). V was clipped by 1 base and J by 8 bases, with 12 bases between them. CDR1 is LNHDA and CDR2 is SQIVND in the germline V gene (reference sequence). This CDR3 has 14 residues. This chain's CDR3 is CASSIVGGGEPQHF. For the CDR3, the DNA is TGTGCCAGTAGTATAGTGGGGGGCGGGGAGCCCCAGCATTTT.

This clone was detected only a few times. The V gene is TRBV6-5, the J gene TRBJ1-2; 11 bases agree with TRBD1. This CDR3 has 15 residues. Germline CDR1 reads MNHEY; CDR2 reads SVGAGI. The V segment lost 5 bases and the J segment 8 bases; nucleotides outside the gene matches: 10. The CDR3 bases are TGTGCCAGCAGTACAATCGGACAGGGGGCAGAAGGCTACACCTTC. It codes for CASSTIGQGAEGYTF.

Here the CDR3 DNA reads TGTGCCAGCAGCTTATACGGCAGTTTCTACGAGCAGTACTTC. This sequence encodes CASSLYGSFYEQYF. The chain employs TRBV7-2 and TRBJ2-7, with unresolved D. Germline V CDR1 and CDR2: SGHTA, FQGNSA. V gave up 2 bases and J gave up 3 bases, with 11 bases separating them. The CDR3 sequence is 14 residues long.

V and J are TRBV10-3 and TRBJ2-3; TRBD2 matches 10 bases. Germline CDR1 is ENHRY and CDR2 is SYGVKD. CDR3 size: 15 residues. With 3 bases clipped from V and 3 bases from J, the junction kept 3 bases outside the gene matches. CDR3 nucleotides: TGTGCCATCAGTGACCCAGCGGGAGGGACAGATACGCAGTATTTT. This encodes CAISDPAGGTDTQYF.

The rearrangement uses TRBV7-8 and TRBJ2-3; D not certain. The CDR3 has 13 amino acids. Germline CDR1 and CDR2: SGHVS and FQNEAQ. The V end was cut by 5 bases, the J end by 2 bases, with 8 bases between. The CDR3 spells CASSPDSTDTQYF. In DNA, the CDR3 is TGTGCCAGCAGCCCTGACTCCACAGATACGCAGTATTTT.

The table lists this clone with a count of one. The rearrangement joins TRBV6-1 to TRBJ1-2; D remains unclear. CDR1 and CDR2 from the germline V gene are MNHNS and SASEGT. Deletions cut 2 bases from V and 8 bases from J, with 12 bases between. This CDR3 has 13 residues. DNA for the CDR3: TGTGCCAGCAGTGAAACCGACGTGCGGGGCTACACCTTC. It encodes CASSETDVRGYTF.

The chain couples TRBV2 to TRBJ1-2, with D tentatively TRBD1 (5 bases). V was trimmed by 9 bases and J by 4 bases, leaving 15 bases between them. There are 13 residues in the CDR3. Germline CDR1 is SNHLY and CDR2 is FYNNEI. CDR3 sequence reads: CASSQETAYGYTF. DNA of the CDR3: TGTGCCAGTTCCCAGGAGACAGCCTATGGCTACACCTTC.

The chain links TRBV6-5 to TRBJ1-1; a possible D gene is TRBD1 (6 bases). The CDR3 contains 14 residues. Germline V CDR1 and CDR2: MNHEY, SVGAGI. Trimming removed 7 bases at V and 3 bases at J, with 15 bases between. The CDR3 coding sequence is TGTGCCAGCACCCGGGCAGGGGAGGACACTGAAGCTTTCTTT. Its protein is CASTRAGEDTEAFF.

The chain has TRBV19 and TRBJ1-2; 7 positions agree with TRBD1. Trimming removed 4 bases from V and 8 bases from J; junction bases left unmatched: 4. Germline V gene lookup returns CDR1 LNHDA and CDR2 SQIVND (reference sequence). This CDR3 has 12 residues. The CDR3 DNA reads TGTGCCAGTAGTACCTCAGGGGGAGGCTACACCTTC. This translates into CASSTSGGGYTF.

This clone was detected once. This rearrangement joins TRBV6-6 to TRBJ2-7; D is possibly TRBD2 (5 bases). This CDR3 is 14 amino acids long. The germline gives CDR1 MNHNY, CDR2 SVGAGI (reference sequence). V gave up 2 bases and J gave up 4 bases, with 12 bases separating them. CDR3 loop: CASSYIGLVYEQYF. In DNA form, the CDR3 reads TGTGCCAGCAGTTACATCGGACTCGTATACGAGCAGTACTTC.

The V call is TRBV9, the J call TRBJ2-2; tentative D call: TRBD2 (5 bases). The CDR3 sequence is 14 residues long. Between the trimmed V and J ends, which lost 4 bases and 6 bases, there was a span of 13 bases. Per germline, CDR1 SGDLS and CDR2 YYNGEE. CDR3 region: CASSPREGAGELFF. Here the CDR3 DNA reads TGTGCCAGCAGCCCTCGTGAGGGCGCCGGGGAGCTGTTTTTT. Filled out from reference TRBV9 and TRBJ2-2, the complete variable domain reads DSGVTQTPKHLITATGQRVTLRCSPRSGDLSVYWYQQSLDQGLQFLIQYYNGEERAKGNILERFSAQQFPDLHSELNLSSLELGDSALYFCASSPREGAGELFFGEGSRLTVL.

The rearrangement uses TRBV5-4 and TRBJ2-5; D is undetermined. This CDR3 has 14 amino acids. Germline lookup yields CDR1 SGHNT and CDR2 YYREEE (reference sequence). V dropped 3 bases and J dropped 2 bases, with 11 bases sitting between them. CDR3 amino acids: CASSWNELQETQYF. In DNA, the CDR3 is TGTGCCAGCAGCTGGAACGAGTTGCAAGAGACCCAGTACTTC. The complete variable domain, with remaining parts taken from reference TRBV5-4 and TRBJ2-5, reads ETGVTQSPTHLIKTRGQQVTLRCSSQSGHNTVSWYQQALGQGPQFIFQYYREEENGRGNFPPRFSGLQFPNYSSELNVNALELDDSALYLCASSWNELQETQYFGPGTRLLVL.

This chain joins TRBV27 and TRBJ1-3; D not certain. Trimming removed 7 bases from V and 0 bases from J, with 7 bases in between. Germline-derived CDR1 and CDR2 are MNHEY and SMNVEV (reference sequence). The CDR3 spans 13 residues. The CDR3 sequence is CASISDSGNTIYF. The DNA of the CDR3 is TGTGCCAGCATTTCCGACTCTGGAAACACCATATATTTT.